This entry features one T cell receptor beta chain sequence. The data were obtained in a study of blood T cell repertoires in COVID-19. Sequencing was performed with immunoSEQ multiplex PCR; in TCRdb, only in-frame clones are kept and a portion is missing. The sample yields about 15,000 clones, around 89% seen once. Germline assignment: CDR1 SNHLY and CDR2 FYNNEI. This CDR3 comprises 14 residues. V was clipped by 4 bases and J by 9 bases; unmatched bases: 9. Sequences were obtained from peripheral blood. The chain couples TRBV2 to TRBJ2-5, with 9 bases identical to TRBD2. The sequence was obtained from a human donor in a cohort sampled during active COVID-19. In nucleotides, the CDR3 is TGTGCCAGCAGTGCCCAGCGGGGGGACGGGGCCCAGTACTTC. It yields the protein CASSAQRGDGAQYF.